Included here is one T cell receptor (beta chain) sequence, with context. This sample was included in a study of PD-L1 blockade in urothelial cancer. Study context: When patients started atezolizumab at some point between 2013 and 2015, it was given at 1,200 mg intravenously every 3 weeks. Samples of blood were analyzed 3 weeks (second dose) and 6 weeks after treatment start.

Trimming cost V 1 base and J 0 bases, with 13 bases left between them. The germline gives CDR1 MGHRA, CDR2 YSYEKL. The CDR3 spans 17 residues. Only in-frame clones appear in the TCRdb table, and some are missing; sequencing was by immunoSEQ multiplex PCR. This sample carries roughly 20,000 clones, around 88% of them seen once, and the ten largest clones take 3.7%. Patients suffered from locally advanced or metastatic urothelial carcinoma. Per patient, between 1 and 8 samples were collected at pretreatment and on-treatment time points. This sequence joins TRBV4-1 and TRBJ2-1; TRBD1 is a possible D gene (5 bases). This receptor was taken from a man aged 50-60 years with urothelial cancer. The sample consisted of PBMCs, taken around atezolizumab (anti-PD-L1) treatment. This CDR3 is CASSQGTDSSSYNEQFF. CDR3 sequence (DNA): TGCGCCAGCAGCCAAGGAACTGACAGCAGCTCCTACAATGAGCAGTTCTTC.